The rows below give T cell receptor beta chains drawn from one sample of a study of cytomegalovirus exposure and HLA in healthy donors. Produced via immunoSEQ multiplex PCR; TCRdb's table is partial and in-frame only. Its table lists about 72,000 clones. The sequenced sample consisted of PBMCs. The source of these receptors is a man aged 40-49 years in good health and CMV-seronegative. CDR3s include the opening cysteine and the closing phenylalanine or tryptophan. The order of the fields is J gene, V gene, D gene, CDR3 protein, CDR3 DNA. D genes are given only for firm matches.

J gene: TRBJ1-2
V gene: TRBV6-1
D gene: TRBD1
CDR3 protein: CASSEWGQGNGYTF
CDR3 DNA: TGTGCCAGCAGTGAGTGGGGACAGGGCAATGGCTACACCTTC

J gene: TRBJ1-4
V gene: TRBV9
D gene: -
CDR3 protein: CASSVAGARNEKLFF
CDR3 DNA: TGTGCCAGCAGCGTAGCTGGGGCCCGTAATGAAAAACTGTTTTTT

J gene: TRBJ1-2
V gene: TRBV25-1
D gene: -
CDR3 protein: CASSDISRGSYYGYTF
CDR3 DNA: TGTGCCAGCAGTGATATTAGTAGGGGGTCGTACTATGGCTACACCTTC

J gene: TRBJ2-3
V gene: TRBV2
D gene: TRBD2
CDR3 protein: CASTGGGLSTDTQYF
CDR3 DNA: TGTGCCAGCACCGGGGGGGGACTTAGCACAGATACGCAGTATTTT

J gene: TRBJ2-7
V gene: TRBV5-6
D gene: TRBD2
CDR3 protein: CASRRGDGLPYEQYF
CDR3 DNA: TGTGCCAGCAGACGGGGGGACGGCCTGCCCTACGAGCAGTACTTC

J gene: TRBJ1-1
V gene: TRBV21-1
D gene: -
CDR3 protein: CASKPPRGRGGTEAFF
CDR3 DNA: TGTGCCAGCAAACCACCCCGTGGCCGAGGGGGCACTGAAGCTTTCTTT

J gene: TRBJ2-7
V gene: TRBV2
D gene: -
CDR3 protein: CASRKTGQTGEQYF
CDR3 DNA: TGTGCCAGCAGGAAAACCGGACAGACCGGCGAGCAGTACTTC

J gene: TRBJ2-1
V gene: TRBV5-1
D gene: TRBD1
CDR3 protein: CASSWLRDSYNEQFF
CDR3 DNA: TGCGCCAGCAGTTGGCTCCGGGACAGCTACAATGAGCAGTTCTTC

J gene: TRBJ1-2
V gene: TRBV6-5
D gene: TRBD1
CDR3 protein: CASSHGQGALGYTF
CDR3 DNA: TGTGCCAGCAGTCACGGACAGGGGGCGCTTGGCTACACCTTC

J gene: TRBJ2-7
V gene: TRBV4-1
D gene: TRBD2
CDR3 protein: CASSQEGGRSYEQYF
CDR3 DNA: TGCGCCAGCAGCCAAGAGGGAGGGAGGTCCTACGAGCAGTACTTC

J gene: TRBJ1-1
V gene: TRBV27
D gene: -
CDR3 protein: CASSSPTQGNTEAFF
CDR3 DNA: TGTGCCAGCAGTTCACCCACACAGGGGAACACTGAAGCTTTCTTT

J gene: TRBJ1-3
V gene: TRBV6-5
D gene: -
CDR3 protein: CASSYGRSGNTIYF
CDR3 DNA: TGTGCCAGCAGTTACGGGCGCTCTGGAAACACCATATATTTT

J gene: TRBJ1-1
V gene: TRBV7-9
D gene: -
CDR3 protein: CASRFGGGNTEAFF
CDR3 DNA: TGTGCCAGCAGATTTGGTGGAGGGAACACTGAAGCTTTCTTT